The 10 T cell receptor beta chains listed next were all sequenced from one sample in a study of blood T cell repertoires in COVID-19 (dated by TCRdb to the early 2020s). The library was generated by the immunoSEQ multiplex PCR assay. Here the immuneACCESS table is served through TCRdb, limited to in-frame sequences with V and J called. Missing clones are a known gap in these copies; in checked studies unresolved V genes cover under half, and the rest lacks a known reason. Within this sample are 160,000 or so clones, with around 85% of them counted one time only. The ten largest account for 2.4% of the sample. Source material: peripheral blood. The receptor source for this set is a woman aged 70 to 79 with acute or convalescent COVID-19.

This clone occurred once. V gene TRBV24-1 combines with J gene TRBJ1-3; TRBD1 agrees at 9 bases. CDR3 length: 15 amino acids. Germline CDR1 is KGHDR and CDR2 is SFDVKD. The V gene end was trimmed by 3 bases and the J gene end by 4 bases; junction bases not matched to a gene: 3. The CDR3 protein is CATSDHRGPGNTIYF. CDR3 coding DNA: TGTGCCACCAGTGATCACAGGGGGCCGGGAAACACCATATATTTT.

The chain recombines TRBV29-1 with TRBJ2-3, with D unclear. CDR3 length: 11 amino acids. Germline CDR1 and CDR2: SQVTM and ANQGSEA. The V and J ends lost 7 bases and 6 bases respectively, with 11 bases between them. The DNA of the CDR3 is TGCAGCGGAGGATCTTGGGATACGCAGTATTTT. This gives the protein CSGGSWDTQYF.

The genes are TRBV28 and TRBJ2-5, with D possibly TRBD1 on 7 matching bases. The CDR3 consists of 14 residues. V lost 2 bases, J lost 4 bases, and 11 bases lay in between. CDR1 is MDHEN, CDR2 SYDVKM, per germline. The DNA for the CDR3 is TGTGCCAGCAGTTTAAGGCAGGGGGGAGAGACCCAGTACTTC. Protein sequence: CASSLRQGGETQYF.

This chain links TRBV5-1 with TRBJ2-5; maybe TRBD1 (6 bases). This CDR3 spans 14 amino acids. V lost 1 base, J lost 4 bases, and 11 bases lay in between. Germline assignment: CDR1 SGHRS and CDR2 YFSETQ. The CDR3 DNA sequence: TGCGCCAGCAGCTTGCGGCCAGGGGCAGAGACCCAGTACTTC. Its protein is CASSLRPGAETQYF.

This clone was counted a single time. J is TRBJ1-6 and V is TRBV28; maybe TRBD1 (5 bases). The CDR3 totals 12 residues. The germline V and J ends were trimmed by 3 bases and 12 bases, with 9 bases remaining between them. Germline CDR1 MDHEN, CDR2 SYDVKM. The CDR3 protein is CASSFSGQPLHF. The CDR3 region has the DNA TGTGCCAGCAGTTTCTCCGGACAACCCCTCCACTTT. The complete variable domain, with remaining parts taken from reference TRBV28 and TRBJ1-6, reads DVKVTQSSRYLVKRTGEKVFLECVQDMDHENMFWYRQDPGLGLRLIYFSYDVKMKEKGDIPEGYSVSREKKERFSLILESASTNQTSMYLCASSFSGQPLHFGNGTRLTVT.

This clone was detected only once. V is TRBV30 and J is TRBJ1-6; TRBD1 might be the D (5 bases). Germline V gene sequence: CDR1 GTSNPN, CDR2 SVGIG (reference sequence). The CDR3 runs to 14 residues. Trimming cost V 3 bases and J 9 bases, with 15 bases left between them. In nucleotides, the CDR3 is TGTGCCTGGAGCCCAGACCGGGGGACTTCACCCCTCCACTTT. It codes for CAWSPDRGTSPLHF.

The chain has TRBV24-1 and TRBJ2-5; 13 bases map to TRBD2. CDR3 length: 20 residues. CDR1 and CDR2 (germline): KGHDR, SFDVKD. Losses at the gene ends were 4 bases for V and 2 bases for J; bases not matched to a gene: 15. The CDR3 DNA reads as TGTGCCACCAGTGACCCGAGGGGGGGGCCGGGACTAGCGGGGCAAGAGACCCAGTACTTC. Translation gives CATSDPRGGPGLAGQETQYF.

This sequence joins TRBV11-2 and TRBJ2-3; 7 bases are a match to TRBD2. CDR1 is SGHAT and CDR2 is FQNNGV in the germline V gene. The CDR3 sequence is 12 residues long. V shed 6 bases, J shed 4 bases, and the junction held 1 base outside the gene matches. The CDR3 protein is CASSRGADTQYF. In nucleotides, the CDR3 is TGTGCCAGCAGTCGGGGGGCAGATACGCAGTATTTT.

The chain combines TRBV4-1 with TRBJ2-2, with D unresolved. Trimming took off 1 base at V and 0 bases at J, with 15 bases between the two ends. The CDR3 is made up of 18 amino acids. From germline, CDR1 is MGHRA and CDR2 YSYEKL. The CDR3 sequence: CASSQVHRTLANTGELFF. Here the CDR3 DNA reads TGCGCCAGCAGCCAAGTCCACAGAACTCTCGCGAACACCGGGGAGCTGTTTTTT.

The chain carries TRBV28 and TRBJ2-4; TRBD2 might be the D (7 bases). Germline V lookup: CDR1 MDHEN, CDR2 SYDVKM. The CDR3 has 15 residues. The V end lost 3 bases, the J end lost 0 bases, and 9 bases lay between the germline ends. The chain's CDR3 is CASSLGGLAKNIQYF. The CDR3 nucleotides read TGTGCCAGCAGTTTGGGGGGGCTAGCCAAAAACATTCAGTACTTC.